This T cell receptor beta chain was obtained from a study of response to subunit inactivated influenza vaccine. Germline assignment: CDR1 MNHNY and CDR2 SVGAGI (reference sequence). Trimming took 4 bases from V and 8 from J, leaving 12 bases between them. The CDR3 spans 13 residues. This clonotype has more than one count but fewer than ten. TCRdb fed the RT-PCR reads into MiXCR, producing one record per CDR3 protein. The data contain some 540,000 distinct CDR3 sequences, approximately 24% of them singletons. This same sample was also taken into another study, of T cells expressing NK-cell markers. From that paper: Scientists made TCR beta cDNA using 5'RACE template switching with UMIs. Each TCR beta repertoire originated in sorted T cells that were CD3+CD56+NKG2C+, CD3+CD56+NKG2C- or CD3+CD56-NKG2C+. Among eight sequenced donors, seven carried HCMV seropositivity while one was seronegative.

The receptor was isolated from a man aged 45-65 years who received an inactivated influenza vaccine. This chain connects TRBV6-6 to TRBJ2-1; D possibly corresponds to TRBD2 (5 bases). Sequencing was performed on CD4+ T cells sorted from PBMCs, taken roughly 13 days after vaccination. CDR3 residues: CASSSGGTYEQFF. DNA for the CDR3: TGTGCCAGCAGTTCCGGAGGAACTTATGAGCAGTTCTTC.